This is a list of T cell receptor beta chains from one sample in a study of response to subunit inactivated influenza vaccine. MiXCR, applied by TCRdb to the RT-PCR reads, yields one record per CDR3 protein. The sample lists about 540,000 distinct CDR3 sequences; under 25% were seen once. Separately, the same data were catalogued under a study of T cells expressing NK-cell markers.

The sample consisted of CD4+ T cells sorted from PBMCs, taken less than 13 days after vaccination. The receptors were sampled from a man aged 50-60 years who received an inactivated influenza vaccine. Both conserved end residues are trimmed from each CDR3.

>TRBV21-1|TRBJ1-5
ASSKEDRVQPQH
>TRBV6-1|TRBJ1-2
ASRDTGDHGYT
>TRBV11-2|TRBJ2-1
ASSLGTTLSSYNEQF
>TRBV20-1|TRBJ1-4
SAKGQLEENEKLF
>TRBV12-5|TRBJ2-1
ASGLSSGRASNEQF
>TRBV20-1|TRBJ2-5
SAHTSGTAGETQY
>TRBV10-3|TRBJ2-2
ASSGVQKPTGELF
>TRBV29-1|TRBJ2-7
SVARGAGEQY
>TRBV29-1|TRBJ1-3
SVVGAGNTIY
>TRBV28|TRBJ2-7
ASRTYGTTHYEQY
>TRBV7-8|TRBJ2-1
ASSPRGARYNEQF
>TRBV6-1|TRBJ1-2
ASSPGRNDYGYT